This TCR beta chain was identified in a study of T cell changes during pregnancy in multiple sclerosis. Some clones are missing from TCRdb's copy, which holds only in-frame ones; the method was immunoSEQ multiplex PCR. The sample contains about 110,000 clones, roughly 90% of which appear only once. There are 14 residues in the CDR3. V was cut by 0 bases and J by 4 bases, with 10 bases left in between. Germline V gene lookup returns CDR1 SGHRS and CDR2 YFSETQ. The V gene is TRBV5-1, the J gene TRBJ1-1; the D is unclear. The sequence was obtained from a female donor with multiple sclerosis, enrolled in a pregnancy study. The sample consisted of peripheral blood, taken after pregnancy. DNA for the CDR3: TGCGCCAGCAGCTTGGGCCGGGTCCCCACTGAAGCTTTCTTT. Translation: CASSLGRVPTEAFF.